A single sample is the source of the 7 T cell receptor beta chains below, sequenced in a study of shared clonotypes between healthy human individuals. The table came from immunoSEQ multiplex PCR; TCRdb's copy has only in-frame clones and leaves some out. The sample has about 710,000 clones; about three quarters are singletons. The material sequenced was memory CD4+ T cells sorted from blood. The sample's subset: CD45RA-negative fraction. Receptors originate from a woman aged 25 to 39 in good health.

The V call is TRBV19, the J call TRBJ1-5; D is unresolved. V was pared by 5 bases and J by 3 bases, with 17 bases between. Per germline, CDR1 LNHDA and CDR2 SQIVND (reference sequence). The CDR3 totals 16 residues. CDR3 nucleotides: TGTGCCAGTAGTGCGCAGGCCTGGCGGGACAATCAGCCCCAGCATTTT. This sequence encodes CASSAQAWRDNQPQHF. The entire variable domain, with the rest obtained from reference TRBV19 and TRBJ1-5, is as follows: DGGITQSPKYLFRKEGQNVTLSCEQNLNHDAMYWYRQDPGQGLRLIYYSQIVNDFQKGDIAEGYSVSREKKESFPLTVTSAQKNPTAFYLCASSAQAWRDNQPQHFGDGTRLSIL.

The chain combines TRBV9 with TRBJ2-7; D is possibly TRBD1 or TRBD2 (5 bases each). With 3 bases removed from V and 0 bases from J, the gap between germline ends came to 10 bases. CDR1 and CDR2 from the germline V gene are SGDLS and YYNGEE. The CDR3 totals 14 residues. The DNA for the CDR3 is TGTGCCAGCAGCGGACCAGGGAGCTCCTACGAGCAGTACTTC. Amino acid sequence: CASSGPGSSYEQYF. The full variable domain, rest sourced from reference TRBV9 and TRBJ2-7, is DSGVTQTPKHLITATGQRVTLRCSPRSGDLSVYWYQQSLDQGLQFLIQYYNGEERAKGNILERFSAQQFPDLHSELNLSSLELGDSALYFCASSGPGSSYEQYFGPGTRLTVT.

The J gene is TRBJ2-1, the V gene TRBV6-6; 9 nucleotides agree with TRBD2. Germline V gene lookup returns CDR1 MNHNY and CDR2 SVGAGI (reference sequence). Trimming cost V 1 base and J 4 bases; bases outside gene matches: 2. This CDR3 is 15 amino acids long. CDR3 DNA sequence: TGTGCCAGCAGTTACTGGCTAGCGGGATACAATGAGCAGTTCTTC. Translated, it gives CASSYWLAGYNEQFF.

The chain couples TRBV30 to TRBJ2-5, with a tentative D call TRBD1 (6 bases). The CDR3 runs 15 residues. CDR1 is GTSNPN, CDR2 SVGIG, per germline (reference sequence). V lost 0 bases, J lost 2 bases, and 13 bases lay in between. The DNA for the CDR3 is TGTGCCTGGAGTGTCCTGGTGGGACAACAAGAGACCCAGTACTTC. The encoded protein is CAWSVLVGQQETQYF.

V gene TRBV13 combines with J gene TRBJ1-2; the match to TRBD1 covers 9 bases. This CDR3 is built from 18 residues. Losses at the gene ends were 4 bases for V and 4 bases for J; bases not matched to a gene: 16. Looked up from germline, CDR1 is PRHDT and CDR2 is FYEKMQ (reference sequence). The CDR3 nucleotides read TGTGCCAGCAGCTCAGGGCGGGACAGGGTACGGGGGATCTATGGCTACACCTTC. Its translation is CASSSGRDRVRGIYGYTF.

CDR3: CASSSTRGGFKGYEQYF. CDR3 nucleotides: TGTGCCAGCAGCAGTACGAGAGGGGGATTCAAGGGATACGAGCAGTACTTC. This chain connects TRBV7-8 to TRBJ2-7, with D tentatively TRBD1 (6 bases). Germline CDR1 reads SGHVS; CDR2 reads FQNEAQ. V lost 5 bases to trimming and J lost 4 bases, with 24 bases between them. The CDR3 is 17 residues long.

Details on this clone: Other DNA sequences of this sample code for an identical CDR3. The CDR3 reads CASGLGQANTGELFF. The CDR3, as DNA: TGTGCTAGTGGTCTGGGACAGGCGAACACCGGGGAGCTGTTTTTT. The V and J genes are TRBV12-5 and TRBJ2-2; 8 bases match TRBD1. The CDR3 sequence is 15 residues long. The V gene end was trimmed by 5 bases and the J gene end by 0 bases; junction bases not matched to a gene: 2. The germline CDR1 and CDR2 sequences are LGHNT and FRNRAP.